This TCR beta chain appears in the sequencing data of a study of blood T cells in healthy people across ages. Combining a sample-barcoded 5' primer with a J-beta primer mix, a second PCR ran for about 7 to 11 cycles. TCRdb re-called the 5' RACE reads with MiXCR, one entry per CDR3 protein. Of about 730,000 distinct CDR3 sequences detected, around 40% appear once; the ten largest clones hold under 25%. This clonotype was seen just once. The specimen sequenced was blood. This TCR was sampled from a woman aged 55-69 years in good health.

The CDR3 region has the DNA TGTGCCAGCAGCCTTAGCGGGGGGGCCAACACCGGGGAGCTGTTTTTT. It specifies CASSLSGGANTGELFF. The chain combines TRBV2 with TRBJ2-2; 11 positions match TRBD2. The CDR3 contains 16 residues. J was trimmed by 2 bases and V by 6 bases; bases with no gene match: 5. CDR1 and CDR2 (germline): SNHLY, FYNNEI.